Listed here is a single T cell receptor (beta chain). Its antigen is unknown. Per-nucleotide qualities are absent, and no much larger clonotype sits a single base away. The CDR3 starts with the cysteine, ends with the phenylalanine, and has 13 residues. The read is trimmed to its CDR3 DNA, 39 bases read in frame from base 1. As encoded in the germline V gene, CDR1 is SGHDT while CDR2 is YYEEEE. V and J are trimmed by 2 bases and 10 bases, and the gene matches miss 3 bases of the junction. TCRbeta CDR3 regions were amplified from genomic DNA using the immunoSEQ Assay, a bias-controlled multiplex PCR. The original pipeline was this. The number of nucleated cells in each sample was estimated from the amplification of reference gene primers within the assay. To quantify the absolute abundance of each unique TCRbeta CDR3 rearrangement, sequence reads were collapsed and filtered. For each sample, productive Simpson clonality was calculated as the square root of Simpson's diversity index across productive rearrangements. Drawn from immuneACCESS, this table holds only the in-frame rearrangements with V and J called that TCRdb kept. Clones are partly lost; checked studies trace under half to an unresolved V gene and leave the rest unexplained. V and J calls and clone size are given by that table; D and trimming were obtained from the DNA. For this sample the table gives about 210,000 clones, of which around 83% were detected only once. 2.5% to 3.5% of the sample belongs to the ten largest clones.

Whole blood was collected in K2EDTA tubes by collaborating institutions according to the institutions' own protocols. For TCRbeta analysis, collaborator samples were shipped as frozen whole blood, as isolated PBMCs, or as DNA extracted from either sample type. The record originates from a study of blood T cell repertoires in COVID-19 (TCRdb year 2020). Concerning the study at large: Collaborator samples came from the United States, Italy and Spain and covered acute and convalescent phases of COVID-19. A de-identified subject ID, COVID-19 status, age in years and sex were almost always included in the sample metadata. Deeply sampled blood TCRbeta repertoires from subjects exposed to, actively infected with, or recovered from COVID-19 were included in the dataset. Where available, HLA class I and class II types were obtained from metadata supplied by the sample provider rather than from assay-based typing. The prospective study material was composed of cDNA or gDNA derived from T cells, B-cell-depleted T cells, or PBMCs. A freely available public database, intended as a resource for researchers studying the immune response to SARS-CoV-2, is where the repertoires were released. The samples were drawn from the first 160 participants of the ongoing ImmuneRACE study and from roughly 1,300 subjects provided by 6 global collaborators. Study-wide conclusions, independent of this receptor: The quantity of clinical and demographic metadata differed by source and by participant and was supplied without curation.

The sample taken for sequencing was peripheral blood. The receptor was isolated from a man over 45 with active or convalescent COVID-19. The sequence links TRBV5-6 to TRBJ2-1, and 10 junction bases match TRBD2. Here the CDR3 is given as CASSFTSGAEQFF. The DNA sequence is given as TGTGCCAGCAGCTTTACTAGCGGGGCGGAGCAGTTCTTC. The full variable domain, with segments outside the CDR3 supplied by the reference TRBV5-6 and TRBJ2-1 proteins, appears as DAGVTQSPTHLIKTRGQQVTLRCSPKSGHDTVSWYQQALGQGPQFIFQYYEEEERQRGNFPDRFSGHQFPNYSSELNVNALLLGDSALYLCASSFTSGAEQFFGPGTRLTVL.